Listed below are T cell receptor beta chains from one sample, sequenced in a study of CD8 T cells in ankylosing spondylitis. TCRdb reanalysed the 5' RACE reads using MiXCR and keeps one entry per CDR3 protein. The sample holds around 230,000 distinct CDR3 sequences, around 9.2% seen once. The specimen was blood, either unsorted or a sorted T cell fraction (not recorded which). The receptors here all came from a male donor with ankylosing spondylitis or in good health (not recorded which). CDR3s include the opening cysteine and the closing phenylalanine or tryptophan. The order of the fields is J gene, V gene, D gene, clone size, CDR3 protein, CDR3 DNA. A D gene is named only where the DNA matches it firmly. Clone size is stated in some rows and not others, as once, few, many or a class when expanded.

TRBJ1-5 TRBV4-3 TRBD1 few CASSYQGVGQPQHF TGCGCCAGCAGCTATCAGGGGGTCGGCCAGCCCCAGCATTTT
TRBJ2-3 TRBV7-8 - many CASSLVRAPSTDTQYF TGTGCCAGCAGCTTAGTACGGGCCCCTAGCACAGATACGCAGTATTTT
TRBJ1-1 TRBV6-5 TRBD1 many CASSSLDRNGAFF TGTGCCAGCAGTTCACTGGACAGGAATGGGGCTTTCTTT
TRBJ2-1 TRBV24-1 - many CATSEGTWGLSEQFF TGTGCCACCAGTGAGGGGACGTGGGGACTCAGTGAGCAGTTCTTC
TRBJ1-2 TRBV7-2 TRBD1 few CASSRIPDRNYGYTF TGTGCCAGCAGTAGAATCCCGGACAGGAACTATGGCTACACCTTC
TRBJ2-7 TRBV18 - many CASSPGHSYEQYF TGTGCCAGCTCACCAGGCCACTCCTACGAGCAGTACTTC
TRBJ2-5 TRBV24-1 - many CATSTDAGIQYF TGTGCCACCAGCACCGACGCAGGGATCCAGTACTTC
TRBJ2-7 TRBV5-1 TRBD1 many CASSHGTGSYEQYF TGCGCCAGCAGTCACGGGACAGGGTCCTACGAGCAGTACTTC
TRBJ1-5 TRBV10-3 - many CAISESAFGQPQHF TGTGCCATCAGTGAGTCGGCGTTTGGTCAGCCCCAGCATTTT
TRBJ2-4 TRBV15 - many CATSRDRQALGKNIQYF TGTGCCACCAGCAGAGATAGGCAGGCGCTGGGCAAAAACATTCAGTACTTC
TRBJ1-1 TRBV20-1 TRBD1 many CSARATRDRLEAFF TGCAGTGCTAGAGCGACCCGGGACAGGCTCGAAGCTTTCTTT
TRBJ1-4 TRBV7-8 - many CASSSPQGKANEKLFF TGTGCCAGCAGCTCGCCTCAGGGGAAGGCTAATGAAAAACTGTTTTTT
TRBJ1-1 TRBV5-5 - once CASTPGSLNTEAFF TGTGCCAGCACCCCGGGGAGTTTGAACACTGAAGCTTTCTTT
TRBJ1-6 TRBV5-1 - many CASSLDQYGSPLHF TGCGCCAGCAGCTTGGATCAATACGGTTCACCCCTCCACTTT
TRBJ2-2 TRBV7-8 - many CASSLVWGTDTGELFF TGTGCCAGCAGCTTAGTTTGGGGCACCGACACCGGGGAGCTGTTTTTT
TRBJ2-5 TRBV20-1 TRBD1 - CSARDRGPSGETQYF TGCAGTGCTAGAGATAGGGGGCCGAGCGGAGAGACCCAGTACTTC
TRBJ2-7 TRBV12-3/TRBV12-4 - many CASRIWEREQYF TGTGCCAGCAGGATCTGGGAGAGGGAGCAGTACTTC
TRBJ2-1 TRBV5-1 TRBD2 many CASSLEAGGSYNEQFF TGCGCCAGCAGCTTGGAAGCGGGGGGATCCTACAATGAGCAGTTCTTC
TRBJ2-6 TRBV6-5 TRBD1 - CASSSKTGAGANVLTF TGTGCCAGCAGTTCCAAGACAGGGGCTGGGGCCAACGTCCTGACTTTC
TRBJ2-3 TRBV3-1 TRBD2 many CASSSIGLAGPTDTQYF TGTGCCAGCAGTTCCATTGGACTAGCGGGGCCCACAGATACGCAGTATTTT
TRBJ2-4 TRBV20-1 TRBD2 - CSARTSGGPLIF TGCAGTGCCCGGACTAGCGGGGGCCCTCTGATATTC
TRBJ1-2 TRBV29-1 - - CSVGADGGYTF TGCAGCGTTGGGGCCGATGGCGGCTACACCTTC
TRBJ2-1 TRBV29-1 - many CSVEKGRDQFF TGCAGCGTCGAGAAGGGCCGGGATCAGTTCTTC
TRBJ2-1 TRBV5-1 - few CASSLADYNEQFF TGCGCCAGCAGCTTGGCGGACTACAATGAGCAGTTCTTC
TRBJ2-7 TRBV6-6 TRBD1 many CASSRGQEYEQYF TGTGCCAGCAGTAGGGGACAGGAATACGAGCAGTACTTC
TRBJ2-5 TRBV10-3 - few CAISESGLVIPETQYF TGTGCCATCAGTGAGTCCGGGTTGGTAATCCCAGAGACCCAGTACTTC
TRBJ2-3 TRBV20-1 - many CSATRTVTDTQYF TGCAGTGCCACCCGGACAGTCACAGATACGCAGTATTTT
TRBJ2-7 TRBV18 - many CASSRASYEQYF TGTGCCAGCTCCCGGGCCTCCTACGAGCAGTACTTC
TRBJ1-5 TRBV20-1 - - CSATAGNQPQHF TGCAGTGCTACTGCGGGCAATCAGCCCCAGCATTTT
TRBJ2-7 TRBV12-3/TRBV12-4 - many CASSLDMIRLSEQYF TGTGCCAGCAGTTTGGACATGATTCGTCTCTCCGAGCAGTACTTC
TRBJ1-1 TRBV19 - once CASSIESGVVSSAFF TGTGCCAGTAGTATTGAGAGCGGAGTGGTTTCCTCAGCTTTCTTT
TRBJ1-1 TRBV12-3/TRBV12-4 TRBD1 many CASSPRGGQRAFF TGTGCCAGCAGCCCCCGGGGGGGACAGAGAGCTTTCTTT
TRBJ2-1 TRBV6-2/TRBV6-3 - - CASSYINGLGYNEQFF TGTGCCAGCAGCTACATAAACGGACTGGGATACAATGAGCAGTTCTTC
TRBJ2-1 TRBV24-1 TRBD2 many CATSPSRTSGGASYNEQFF TGTGCCACCAGCCCCTCCCGAACTAGCGGGGGGGCCTCCTACAATGAGCAGTTCTTC
TRBJ1-3 TRBV5-1 - many CASRKMDSGNTIYF TGCGCCAGCAGAAAGATGGACTCTGGAAACACCATATATTTT
TRBJ2-1 TRBV20-1 - many CSATQPGYSYNEQFF TGCAGTGCTACCCAGCCGGGGTACTCCTACAATGAGCAGTTCTTC
TRBJ2-3 TRBV7-9 TRBD2 many CASSPRLASTDTQYF TGTGCCAGCAGCCCCCGACTAGCGAGCACAGATACGCAGTATTTT
TRBJ2-1 TRBV9 - many CASSVVSGGRGEQFF TGTGCCAGCAGCGTAGTGTCAGGGGGGAGGGGGGAGCAGTTCTTC
TRBJ1-1 TRBV6-1 TRBD1 - CASRSGTGIDTEAFF TGTGCCAGCAGGTCCGGGACAGGGATTGACACTGAAGCTTTCTTT
TRBJ2-1 TRBV5-8 TRBD2 many CASSAPGLSSYNEQFF TGTGCCAGCAGCGCCCCGGGACTAAGCTCCTACAATGAGCAGTTCTTC
TRBJ2-7 TRBV18 TRBD2 few CASSAALAGDPNEQYF TGTGCCAGCTCAGCCGCACTAGCGGGAGACCCCAACGAGCAGTACTTC
TRBJ2-1 TRBV15 TRBD2 - CATSRVSLAGDEQFF TGTGCCACCAGCAGAGTGTCACTAGCGGGAGATGAGCAGTTCTTC
TRBJ1-4 TRBV18 - many CASSLSGQTNEKLFF TGTGCCAGCTCACTTTCGGGGCAGACTAATGAAAAACTGTTTTTT
TRBJ1-1 TRBV7-2 TRBD1 many CASSYTGQGGEAFF TGTGCCAGCAGCTATACGGGACAGGGGGGCGAAGCTTTCTTT
TRBJ2-3 TRBV20-1 TRBD2 few CSARDQWGGTDTQYF TGCAGTGCTAGAGATCAATGGGGGGGAACAGATACGCAGTATTTT
TRBJ1-5 TRBV7-2 - many CASSLEKGWGNQPQHF TGTGCCAGCAGCTTAGAGAAAGGATGGGGCAATCAGCCCCAGCATTTT
TRBJ2-3 TRBV12-5 TRBD1 many CASGNRGQPDTQYF TGTGCTAGTGGAAACAGGGGGCAACCAGATACGCAGTATTTT
TRBJ2-7 TRBV5-1 - many CASSLAGGKPYEQYF TGCGCCAGCAGCTTGGCCGGAGGAAAGCCCTACGAGCAGTACTTC
TRBJ2-7 TRBV5-1 - many CASTWGDNRDEQYF TGCGCCAGCACCTGGGGCGATAACAGGGACGAGCAGTACTTC
TRBJ1-5 TRBV20-1 - many CSAKLNSNQPQHF TGCAGTGCTAAGCTGAATAGCAATCAGCCCCAGCATTTT
TRBJ2-3 TRBV7-9 - few CASSLDGQGGDTQYF TGTGCCAGCAGCTTAGATGGTCAGGGGGGAGATACGCAGTATTTT
TRBJ1-6 TRBV7-2 TRBD1 many CASSADRVINSPLHF TGTGCCAGCAGCGCGGACAGGGTTATTAATTCACCCCTCCACTTT
TRBJ1-6 TRBV11-2 TRBD1 many CASSRSLQGAAHNSPLHF TGTGCCAGCAGCCGAAGTCTACAGGGGGCCGCTCATAATTCACCCCTCCACTTT
TRBJ1-5 TRBV30 - many CAWAGKSNQPQHF TGTGCCTGGGCAGGGAAGAGCAATCAGCCCCAGCATTTT
TRBJ1-1 TRBV3-1 TRBD1 many CASSPTGGRNTEAFF TGTGCCAGCAGCCCAACAGGGGGAAGAAACACTGAAGCTTTCTTT
TRBJ2-2 TRBV20-1 TRBD1 many CSARDPGTGNTGELFF TGCAGTGCTAGAGATCCCGGGACAGGGAACACCGGGGAGCTGTTTTTT
TRBJ2-1 TRBV20-1 - many CSARVARVYNEQFF TGCAGTGCTAGAGTTGCCAGGGTCTACAATGAGCAGTTCTTC
TRBJ1-3 TRBV2 TRBD1 many CASSSGTVSSGNTIYF TGTGCCAGCAGCTCCGGGACAGTGAGCTCTGGAAACACCATATATTTT
TRBJ2-5 TRBV18 - few CASSPSRSETQYF TGTGCCAGCTCACCATCAAGGTCGGAGACCCAGTACTTC